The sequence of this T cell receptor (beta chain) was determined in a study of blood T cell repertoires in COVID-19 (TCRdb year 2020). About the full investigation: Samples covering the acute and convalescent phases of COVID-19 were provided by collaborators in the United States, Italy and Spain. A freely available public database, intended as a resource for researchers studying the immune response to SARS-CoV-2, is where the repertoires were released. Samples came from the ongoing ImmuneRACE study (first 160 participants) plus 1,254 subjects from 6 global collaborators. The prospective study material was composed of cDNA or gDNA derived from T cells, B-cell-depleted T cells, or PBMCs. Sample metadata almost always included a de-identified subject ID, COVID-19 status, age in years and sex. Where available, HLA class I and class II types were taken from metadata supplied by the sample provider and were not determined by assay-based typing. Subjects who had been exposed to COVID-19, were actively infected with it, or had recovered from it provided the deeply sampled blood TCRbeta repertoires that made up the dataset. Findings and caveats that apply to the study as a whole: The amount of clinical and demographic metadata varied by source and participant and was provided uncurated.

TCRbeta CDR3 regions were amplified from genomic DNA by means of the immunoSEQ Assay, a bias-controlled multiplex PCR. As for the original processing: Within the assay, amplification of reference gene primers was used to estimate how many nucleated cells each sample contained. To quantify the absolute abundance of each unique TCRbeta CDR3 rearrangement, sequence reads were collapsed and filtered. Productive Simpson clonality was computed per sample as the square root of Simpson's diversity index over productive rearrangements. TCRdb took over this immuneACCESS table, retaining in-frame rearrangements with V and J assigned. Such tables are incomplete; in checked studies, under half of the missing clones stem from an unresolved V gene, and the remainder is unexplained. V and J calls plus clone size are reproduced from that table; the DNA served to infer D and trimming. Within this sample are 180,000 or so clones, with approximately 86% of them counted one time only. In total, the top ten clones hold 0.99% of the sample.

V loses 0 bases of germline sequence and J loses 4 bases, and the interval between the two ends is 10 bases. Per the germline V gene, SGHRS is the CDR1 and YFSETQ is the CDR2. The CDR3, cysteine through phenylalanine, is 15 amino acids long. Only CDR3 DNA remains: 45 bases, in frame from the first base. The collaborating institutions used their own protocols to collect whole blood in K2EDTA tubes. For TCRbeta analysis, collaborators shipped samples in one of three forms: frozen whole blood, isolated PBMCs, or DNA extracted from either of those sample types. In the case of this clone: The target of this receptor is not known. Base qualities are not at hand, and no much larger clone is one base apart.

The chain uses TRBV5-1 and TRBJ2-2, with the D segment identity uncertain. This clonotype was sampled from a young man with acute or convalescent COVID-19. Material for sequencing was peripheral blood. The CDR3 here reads CASSLAARSTGELFF. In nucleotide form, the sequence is TGCGCCAGCAGCTTGGCCGCCCGTAGCACCGGGGAGCTGTTTTTT.